A selection of T cell receptor beta chains follows, all from one sample in a study of blood T cells in healthy people across ages. Using its own MiXCR run on the 5' RACE reads, TCRdb lists one record per CDR3 protein. The table shows around 1,100,000 distinct CDR3 sequences, with more than 30% occurring only once. Sequenced input: blood. Receptors were obtained from a young man in good health. Both conserved end residues are part of each CDR3. The D gene is left open where the match is weak. Clone size is shown for a subset of rows, as once, few, many or a class of expanded clone.

d_call: -; clone_size: -; j_call: TRBJ2-3; v_call: TRBV20-1; cdr3_aa: CSPYKGTHTQYF; cdr3_nt: TGCAGCCCTTATAAGGGGACACATACGCAGTATTTT
d_call: TRBD1; clone_size: few; j_call: TRBJ1-1; v_call: TRBV29-1; cdr3_aa: CSVWTGMNTEAFF; cdr3_nt: TGCAGCGTTTGGACAGGTATGAACACTGAAGCTTTCTTT
d_call: -; clone_size: few; j_call: TRBJ1-2; v_call: TRBV10-3; cdr3_aa: CAISEGGFHGYTF; cdr3_nt: TGTGCCATCAGTGAAGGAGGGTTTCATGGCTACACCTTC
d_call: TRBD1; clone_size: few; j_call: TRBJ1-2; v_call: TRBV20-1; cdr3_aa: CSASSAGQGVYGYTF; cdr3_nt: TGCAGTGCTTCCAGCGCTGGACAGGGGGTATATGGCTACACCTTC
d_call: -; clone_size: -; j_call: TRBJ1-6; v_call: TRBV9; cdr3_aa: CASSVEGITNSPLHF; cdr3_nt: TGTGCCAGCAGCGTAGAGGGGATCACAAATTCACCCCTCCACTTT
d_call: -; clone_size: -; j_call: TRBJ2-7; v_call: TRBV10-3; cdr3_aa: CAINGGDEQYF; cdr3_nt: TGTGCCATCAATGGGGGCGACGAGCAGTACTTC
d_call: -; clone_size: -; j_call: TRBJ1-5; v_call: TRBV30; cdr3_aa: CAWSTGGVNQPQHF; cdr3_nt: TGTGCCTGGAGCACGGGGGGAGTCAATCAGCCCCAGCATTTT
d_call: TRBD1; clone_size: -; j_call: TRBJ2-6; v_call: TRBV9; cdr3_aa: CASSVGKQGGNGANVLTF; cdr3_nt: TGTGCCAGCAGCGTAGGAAAACAGGGGGGAAATGGGGCCAACGTCCTGACTTTC
d_call: -; clone_size: few; j_call: TRBJ1-2; v_call: TRBV12-3/TRBV12-4; cdr3_aa: CASSQGIGYGYTF; cdr3_nt: TGTGCCAGCAGTCAGGGGATCGGCTATGGCTACACCTTC
d_call: -; clone_size: -; j_call: TRBJ1-5; v_call: TRBV15; cdr3_aa: CATSRLSPKSISNQPQHF; cdr3_nt: TGTGCCACCAGCCGACTATCGCCAAAATCGATTAGCAATCAGCCCCAGCATTTT
d_call: -; clone_size: -; j_call: TRBJ2-7; v_call: TRBV12-3/TRBV12-4; cdr3_aa: CASNLGHRAYEQYF; cdr3_nt: TGTGCCAGCAACCTGGGACACAGGGCCTACGAGCAGTACTTC
d_call: -; clone_size: -; j_call: TRBJ1-1; v_call: TRBV4-1; cdr3_aa: CASSQERKAADTEAFF; cdr3_nt: TGCGCCAGCAGCCAGGAGCGAAAGGCGGCGGACACTGAAGCTTTCTTT
d_call: -; clone_size: few; j_call: TRBJ1-2; v_call: TRBV11-2; cdr3_aa: CASSFRHAGDYGYTF; cdr3_nt: TGTGCCAGCAGCTTTCGGCACGCGGGGGACTATGGCTACACCTTC
d_call: -; clone_size: -; j_call: TRBJ1-2; v_call: TRBV4-1; cdr3_aa: CASSQDKLNYGYTF; cdr3_nt: TGCGCCAGCAGCCAAGATAAGCTCAACTATGGCTACACCTTC
d_call: TRBD1; clone_size: few; j_call: TRBJ1-2; v_call: TRBV7-6; cdr3_aa: CASSPGQGSTYTF; cdr3_nt: TGTGCCAGCAGTCCCGGACAGGGTAGCACCTACACCTTC
d_call: -; clone_size: once; j_call: TRBJ2-7; v_call: TRBV12-3/TRBV12-4; cdr3_aa: CASSPGIGQYF; cdr3_nt: TGTGCCAGCAGTCCCGGGATTGGGCAGTACTTC
d_call: -; clone_size: -; j_call: TRBJ1-2; v_call: TRBV20-1; cdr3_aa: CSARTLPRSNYGYTF; cdr3_nt: TGCAGTGCTAGGACTCTACCCAGAAGTAACTATGGCTACACCTTC
d_call: -; clone_size: once; j_call: TRBJ1-2; v_call: TRBV7-2; cdr3_aa: CASTWNRQDYGYTF; cdr3_nt: TGTGCCAGCACATGGAATCGGCAGGACTATGGCTACACCTTC
d_call: -; clone_size: -; j_call: TRBJ1-5; v_call: TRBV5-1; cdr3_aa: CASSLWGAADQPQHF; cdr3_nt: TGCGCCAGCAGCTTGTGGGGGGCGGCGGATCAGCCCCAGCATTTT
d_call: -; clone_size: few; j_call: TRBJ1-2; v_call: TRBV12-3/TRBV12-4; cdr3_aa: CASSRTAPYGYTF; cdr3_nt: TGTGCCAGCAGTCGGACGGCGCCTTATGGCTACACCTTC
d_call: -; clone_size: -; j_call: TRBJ1-5; v_call: TRBV7-2; cdr3_aa: CASSLDPSQPQHF; cdr3_nt: TGTGCCAGCAGCTTAGACCCGAGCCAGCCCCAGCATTTT
d_call: TRBD2; clone_size: -; j_call: TRBJ2-5; v_call: TRBV4-2; cdr3_aa: CASSQDTGEGEIQYF; cdr3_nt: TGTGCCAGCAGCCAAGATACGGGGGAGGGAGAGATCCAGTACTTC
d_call: -; clone_size: -; j_call: TRBJ2-3; v_call: TRBV6-5; cdr3_aa: CASSYQSGDTQYF; cdr3_nt: TGTGCCAGCAGTTACCAGTCGGGAGATACGCAGTATTTT
d_call: -; clone_size: -; j_call: TRBJ1-2; v_call: TRBV12-3/TRBV12-4; cdr3_aa: CASSGGSMHYTF; cdr3_nt: TGTGCCAGCAGTGGGGGCTCGATGCATTACACCTTC
d_call: TRBD2; clone_size: -; j_call: TRBJ2-3; v_call: TRBV20-1; cdr3_aa: CSAPDSGEAPDTQYF; cdr3_nt: TGCAGTGCTCCAGATAGCGGGGAGGCCCCAGATACGCAGTATTTT
d_call: TRBD2; clone_size: few; j_call: TRBJ2-1; v_call: TRBV2; cdr3_aa: CASRTSGDEQFF; cdr3_nt: TGTGCCAGCCGTACTAGCGGGGATGAGCAGTTCTTC
d_call: -; clone_size: few; j_call: TRBJ1-4; v_call: TRBV20-1; cdr3_aa: CSARDRSVPLNEKLFF; cdr3_nt: TGCAGTGCTAGAGATCGGTCGGTGCCTCTCAATGAAAAACTGTTTTTT
d_call: -; clone_size: -; j_call: TRBJ1-6; v_call: TRBV20-1; cdr3_aa: CSARPAQLQGNSYNSPLHF; cdr3_nt: TGCAGTGCTCGACCCGCTCAATTACAGGGTAACTCCTATAATTCACCCCTCCACTTT
d_call: -; clone_size: few; j_call: TRBJ1-6; v_call: TRBV5-1; cdr3_aa: CASSLETFNNSPLHF; cdr3_nt: TGCGCCAGCAGCTTGGAGACCTTTAATAATTCACCCCTCCACTTT
d_call: TRBD1; clone_size: -; j_call: TRBJ2-3; v_call: TRBV6-5; cdr3_aa: CASRAGGIATDTQYF; cdr3_nt: TGTGCCAGCAGGGCAGGGGGCATTGCGACAGATACGCAGTATTTT
d_call: TRBD1; clone_size: -; j_call: TRBJ2-7; v_call: TRBV12-3/TRBV12-4; cdr3_aa: CASRRQGTSYEQYF; cdr3_nt: TGTGCCAGCAGGCGACAGGGTACCTCCTACGAGCAGTACTTC
d_call: -; clone_size: few; j_call: TRBJ2-1; v_call: TRBV7-8; cdr3_aa: CASSLDHNNEQFF; cdr3_nt: TGTGCCAGCAGCTTAGACCACAACAATGAGCAGTTCTTC
d_call: -; clone_size: -; j_call: TRBJ1-2; v_call: TRBV6-6; cdr3_aa: CASIGFSGPDYGYTF; cdr3_nt: TGTGCCAGCATAGGTTTCTCAGGGCCGGACTATGGCTACACCTTC
d_call: TRBD1; clone_size: -; j_call: TRBJ2-2; v_call: TRBV12-3/TRBV12-4; cdr3_aa: CASRGTGGRALFF; cdr3_nt: TGTGCCAGCAGAGGGACAGGGGGCCGAGCGCTGTTTTTT
d_call: -; clone_size: many; j_call: TRBJ2-7; v_call: TRBV29-1; cdr3_aa: CSPLQTKYEQYF; cdr3_nt: TGCAGCCCCTTGCAGACTAAATACGAGCAGTACTTC
d_call: TRBD1; clone_size: few; j_call: TRBJ1-1; v_call: TRBV2; cdr3_aa: CASSGWDSLSQNTEAFF; cdr3_nt: TGTGCCAGCAGTGGGTGGGACAGCCTGTCCCAGAACACTGAAGCTTTCTTT
d_call: -; clone_size: -; j_call: TRBJ2-1; v_call: TRBV28; cdr3_aa: CASSFFGADSGHIHNEQFF; cdr3_nt: TGTGCCAGCAGCTTCTTTGGGGCTGACAGCGGACACATCCACAATGAGCAGTTCTTC
d_call: -; clone_size: few; j_call: TRBJ2-1; v_call: TRBV12-3/TRBV12-4; cdr3_aa: CASSRTAPYNEQFF; cdr3_nt: TGTGCCAGCAGTCGGACAGCCCCCTACAATGAGCAGTTCTTC
d_call: TRBD1; clone_size: -; j_call: TRBJ2-3; v_call: TRBV7-2; cdr3_aa: CASSLRRGQGPSTDTQYF; cdr3_nt: TGTGCCAGCAGCTTACGGCGAGGACAGGGGCCCAGCACAGATACGCAGTATTTT
d_call: TRBD1; clone_size: -; j_call: TRBJ1-6; v_call: TRBV12-5; cdr3_aa: CASAQGNSPLHF; cdr3_nt: TGTGCTAGTGCACAGGGGAATTCACCCCTCCACTTT
d_call: -; clone_size: -; j_call: TRBJ2-5; v_call: TRBV6-2/TRBV6-3; cdr3_aa: CASSYGDGEGETQYF; cdr3_nt: TGTGCCAGCAGTTACGGGGACGGTGAGGGAGAGACCCAGTACTTC
d_call: -; clone_size: -; j_call: TRBJ2-7; v_call: TRBV16; cdr3_aa: CASSQRPGESYEQYF; cdr3_nt: TGTGCCAGCAGCCAAAGGCCAGGGGAATCCTACGAGCAGTACTTC
d_call: TRBD1; clone_size: -; j_call: TRBJ1-5; v_call: TRBV12-3/TRBV12-4; cdr3_aa: CASSRTQGDSQPQHF; cdr3_nt: TGTGCCAGCAGCCGCACTCAGGGGGATTCTCAGCCCCAGCATTTT
d_call: -; clone_size: -; j_call: TRBJ2-7; v_call: TRBV28; cdr3_aa: CASSFDSTRKAQYF; cdr3_nt: TGTGCCAGCAGTTTCGACTCCACCCGCAAGGCCCAGTACTTC
d_call: TRBD1; clone_size: -; j_call: TRBJ2-1; v_call: TRBV6-7; cdr3_aa: CASSKRDRESTNEQFF; cdr3_nt: TGTGCCAGCAGTAAAAGGGACAGGGAATCCACAAATGAGCAGTTCTTC
d_call: -; clone_size: few; j_call: TRBJ1-1; v_call: TRBV5-1; cdr3_aa: CASSLGGPYTEAFF; cdr3_nt: TGCGCCAGCAGCTTGGGGGGGCCGTACACTGAAGCTTTCTTT
d_call: -; clone_size: few; j_call: TRBJ2-7; v_call: TRBV29-1; cdr3_aa: CSVLRDDGVDEQYF; cdr3_nt: TGCAGCGTCCTACGGGACGACGGAGTCGATGAGCAGTACTTC
d_call: -; clone_size: many; j_call: TRBJ2-5; v_call: TRBV7-6; cdr3_aa: CASSLDSRETQYF; cdr3_nt: TGTGCCAGCAGCTTAGACAGCCGGGAGACCCAGTACTTC
d_call: -; clone_size: -; j_call: TRBJ2-1; v_call: TRBV6-1; cdr3_aa: CASSEAGHTYNEQFF; cdr3_nt: TGTGCCAGCAGTGAAGCAGGGCACACCTACAATGAGCAGTTCTTC
d_call: TRBD1; clone_size: few; j_call: TRBJ1-2; v_call: TRBV2; cdr3_aa: CATLQGAADGYTF; cdr3_nt: TGTGCCACCCTACAGGGGGCGGCAGATGGCTACACCTTC
d_call: -; clone_size: -; j_call: TRBJ2-7; v_call: TRBV7-2; cdr3_aa: CASSLGSQDSEQYF; cdr3_nt: TGTGCCAGCAGCTTAGGTAGTCAGGACTCCGAGCAGTACTTC
d_call: -; clone_size: few; j_call: TRBJ1-1; v_call: TRBV7-7; cdr3_aa: CASSLWEGRDTEAFF; cdr3_nt: TGTGCTAGCAGCTTATGGGAGGGTCGAGACACTGAAGCTTTCTTT
d_call: -; clone_size: few; j_call: TRBJ1-4; v_call: TRBV11-1; cdr3_aa: CASSVTQNEKLFF; cdr3_nt: TGTGCCAGCAGCGTGACCCAGAATGAAAAACTGTTTTTT
d_call: -; clone_size: few; j_call: TRBJ1-1; v_call: TRBV10-3; cdr3_aa: CAISDRSNTEAFF; cdr3_nt: TGTGCCATCAGTGACAGATCGAACACTGAAGCTTTCTTT
d_call: TRBD1; clone_size: few; j_call: TRBJ2-1; v_call: TRBV5-1; cdr3_aa: CASREGALRNEQFF; cdr3_nt: TGCGCCAGCAGAGAGGGGGCTCTCCGCAATGAGCAGTTCTTC